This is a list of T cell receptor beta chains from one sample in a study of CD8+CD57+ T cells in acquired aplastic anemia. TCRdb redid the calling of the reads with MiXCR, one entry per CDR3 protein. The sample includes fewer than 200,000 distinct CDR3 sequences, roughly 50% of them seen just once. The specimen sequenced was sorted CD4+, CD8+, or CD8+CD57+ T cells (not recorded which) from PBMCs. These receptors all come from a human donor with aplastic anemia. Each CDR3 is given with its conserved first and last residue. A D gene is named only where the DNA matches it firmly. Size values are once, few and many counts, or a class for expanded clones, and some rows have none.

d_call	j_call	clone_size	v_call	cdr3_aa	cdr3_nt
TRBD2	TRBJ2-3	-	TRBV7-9	CASSHYRGKLAGARTDTQYF	TGTGCCAGCAGTCATTACAGGGGTAAACTAGCGGGGGCCCGCACAGATACGCAGTATTTT
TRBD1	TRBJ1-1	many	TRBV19	CASREQGAMGTEAFF	TGTGCCAGTAGAGAACAGGGGGCTATGGGCACTGAAGCTTTCTTT
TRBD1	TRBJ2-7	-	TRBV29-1	CSYRGHEQYF	TGCAGCTACAGGGGGCACGAGCAGTACTTC
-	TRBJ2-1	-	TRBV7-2	CASSPRGASYEQFF	TGTGCCAGCAGCCCCCGCGGAGCGAGTTATGAGCAGTTCTTC
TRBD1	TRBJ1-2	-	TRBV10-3	CAIGTGVTARYGYTF	TGTGCCATAGGGACAGGGGTTACGGCAAGGTATGGCTACACCTTC
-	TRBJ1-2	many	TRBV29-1	CSVNTNYGYTF	TGCAGCGTTAACACAAACTATGGCTACACCTTC
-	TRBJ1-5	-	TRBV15	CATGVQGGGGQPQHF	TGTGCCACCGGTGTACAGGGTGGGGGTGGTCAGCCCCAGCATTTT
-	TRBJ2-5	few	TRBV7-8	CASSLGSRETQYF	TGTGCCAGCAGCTTGGGGTCACGGGAGACCCAGTACTTC
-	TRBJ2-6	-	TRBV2	CASSERKVPSLSGANVLTF	TGTGCCAGCAGTGAACGGAAAGTCCCTTCTCTCTCTGGGGCCAACGTCCTGACTTTC
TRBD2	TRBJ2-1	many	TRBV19	CASRFLTSGGSNEQFF	TGTGCCAGTAGGTTCCTGACTAGCGGGGGGAGTAATGAGCAGTTCTTC
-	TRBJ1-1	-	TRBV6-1	CASSAIGLRAEAFF	TGTGCCAGCAGTGCAATAGGGCTGAGGGCTGAAGCTTTCTTT
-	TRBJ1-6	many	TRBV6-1	CASSETFGSISPLHF	TGTGCCAGCAGTGAAACCTTCGGTAGTATTTCACCCCTCCACTTT
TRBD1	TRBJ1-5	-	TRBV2	CASSAEGGANQPQHF	TGTGCCAGCAGTGCGGAAGGGGGCGCGAATCAGCCCCAGCATTTT